What follows describes a single T cell receptor beta chain. The data originate from a study of blood T cell repertoires in COVID-19. Clones were read by immunoSEQ multiplex PCR, and TCRdb kept only the in-frame ones, dropping some. The table has some 390,000 clones, roughly 91% seen once. Cohort 3 donors were reported recovered after two negative PCRs, clearance, or symptom resolution. With V trimmed by 5 bases and J by 5 bases, 22 bases remained unmatched. In germline, CDR1 is MNHEY, CDR2 SMNVEV (reference sequence). This CDR3 comprises 19 residues. V is TRBV27 and J is TRBJ2-7, with TRBD1 identical over 9 bases. The TCR was taken from a woman younger than 45 who had recovered from COVID-19. Sequencing input: PBMCs or T cells enriched from blood (not recorded which). The CDR3 reads CASSPTGTGWISSVNEQYF. The CDR3 DNA reads as TGTGCCAGCAGTCCCACCGGGACAGGGTGGATAAGTTCGGTCAACGAGCAGTACTTC.